These 32 T cell receptor beta chains share one sample of origin, sequenced in a study of T cell changes during pregnancy in multiple sclerosis. Sequenced by immunoSEQ multiplex PCR; TCRdb stores in-frame clones only, minus some. The repertoire includes about 59,000 clones, 80% to 95% of them detected once, and approximately 0.36% sits in the top ten. Sequences were derived from CD4+ T cells from peripheral blood mononuclear cells, sampled before pregnancy. These receptors were obtained from a female donor with multiple sclerosis, enrolled in a pregnancy study.

The chain has TRBV6-5 and TRBJ1-1; TRBD1 is a possible D gene (6 bases). Looked up from germline, CDR1 is MNHEY and CDR2 is SVGAGI. Trimming pared 6 bases from V and 7 bases from J, leaving 21 bases between. The CDR3 consists of 15 residues. The CDR3 nucleotides read TGTGCCAGCAGCCCCCCGCCCAGGGGAAGCAGTGAAGCTTTCTTT. Protein sequence: CASSPPPRGSSEAFF.

The chain recombines TRBV4-3 with TRBJ1-1; D may be TRBD1 (6 bases). This CDR3 has 15 residues. V was trimmed by 2 bases and J by 1 base, leaving 11 bases between them. CDR1 LGHNA and CDR2 YSLEER come from the germline V gene. The CDR3 is CASSQLGGANTEAFF. Written as DNA, the CDR3 is TGCGCCAGCAGCCAACTTGGGGGGGCGAACACTGAAGCTTTCTTT.

Here the CDR3 DNA reads TGTGCCAGCAGTCCACAGGGTTTGAGAGATACGCAGTATTTT. Protein: CASSPQGLRDTQYF. The rearrangement uses TRBV27 and TRBJ2-3, with D possibly TRBD1 on 6 matching bases. The length of the CDR3 is 14 residues. Germline values: CDR1 MNHEY, CDR2 SMNVEV (reference sequence). The V end lost 5 bases, the J end lost 5 bases, and 14 bases lay between the germline ends.

The chain is built from TRBV5-6 and TRBJ1-2; possibly TRBD1 for D (5 bases). V lost 4 bases to trimming and J lost 4 bases, with 11 bases between them. CDR3 length: 13 amino acids. The germline V gene encodes CDR1 SGHDT and CDR2 YYEEEE. The CDR3 loop is CASSIMGPYGYTF. The CDR3 DNA reads as TGTGCCAGCAGCATCATGGGGCCCTATGGCTACACCTTC.

The gene calls are TRBV9 and TRBJ1-2; 8 positions match TRBD1. Germline V gene sequence: CDR1 SGDLS, CDR2 YYNGEE. V lost 4 bases, J lost 0 bases, and 8 bases stayed unmatched. The CDR3 loop spans 16 amino acids. Here the CDR3 DNA reads TGTGCCAGCAGCAGTAGACCGGGACAGGCTAACTATGGCTACACCTTC. Its translation: CASSSRPGQANYGYTF.

V is TRBV6-5 and J is TRBJ1-6; 9 nucleotides line up with TRBD1. Germline CDR1 is MNHEY and CDR2 is SVGAGI. With 2 bases clipped from V and 7 bases from J, the junction kept 3 bases outside the gene matches. CDR3 length: 15 residues. The CDR3 is CASSYGTGLNSPLHF. CDR3 DNA sequence: TGTGCCAGCAGTTACGGGACAGGGCTGAATTCACCCCTCCACTTT.

The chain joins TRBV27 to TRBJ1-2; 9 bases match TRBD1. CDR1 is MNHEY and CDR2 is SMNVEV in the germline V gene (reference sequence). The CDR3 is 16 amino acids. The V gene end was trimmed by 7 bases and the J gene end by 8 bases; junction bases not matched to a gene: 17. CDR3 sequence reads: CASKPYITGGAGGYTF. CDR3 in DNA: TGTGCCAGCAAACCCTACATAACAGGGGGCGCAGGCGGCTACACCTTC.

The chain recombines TRBV19 with TRBJ2-1; 8 bases agree with TRBD1. This CDR3 has 13 residues. V was clipped by 7 bases and J by 9 bases; unmatched bases: 8. CDR1 and CDR2 (germline): LNHDA, SQIVND (reference sequence). CDR3 nucleotide sequence: TGTGCCAGTAACCCGACAGGGGATGGTGAGCAGTTCTTC. Its protein product is CASNPTGDGEQFF.

J is TRBJ2-7 and V is TRBV7-9; D may be TRBD1 (6 bases). Germline assignment: CDR1 SEHNR and CDR2 FQNEAQ (reference sequence). Trimming removed 5 bases at V and 6 bases at J, with 11 bases between. The CDR3 is 12 residues long. The CDR3 DNA sequence: TGTGCCAGCAGCACCTTCAGGGGCGAGCAGTACTTC. Residues: CASSTFRGEQYF.

The rearrangement links TRBV19 to TRBJ1-1; TRBD1 aligns across 10 bases. The germline V gene encodes CDR1 LNHDA and CDR2 SQIVND (reference sequence). V lost 3 bases and J lost 2; bases outside the gene matches: 6. The CDR3 consists of 16 residues. For the CDR3, the DNA is TGTGCCAGTAGTATGTCCGGGACAGGGGTAAACACTGAAGCTTTCTTT. Translating gives CASSMSGTGVNTEAFF.

A few counts support this clone. The chain uses TRBV10-3 and TRBJ1-1; D is undetermined. The CDR3 is 13 residues long. Trimming pared 8 bases from V and 1 base from J, leaving 11 bases between. Germline lookup yields CDR1 ENHRY and CDR2 SYGVKD. The CDR3: CAIQWAENTEAFF. For the CDR3, the DNA is TGTGCCATCCAGTGGGCAGAGAACACTGAAGCTTTCTTT.

The chain combines TRBV18 with TRBJ2-6, with no clear D. V was clipped by 2 bases and J by 4 bases, with 9 bases between them. Germline CDR1 is KGHSH and CDR2 is LQKENI. This CDR3 has 15 amino acids. The CDR3 DNA is TGTGCCAGCTCACCAAACATCGCCGGGGCCAACGTCCTGACTTTC. Amino acids: CASSPNIAGANVLTF.

This clone was observed once. This rearrangement joins TRBV7-9 to TRBJ1-2, with D possibly TRBD1 on 5 matching bases. The ends were cut back, 2 bases at V and 2 bases at J, with 18 bases in the middle. Germline values: CDR1 SEHNR, CDR2 FQNEAQ (reference sequence). The CDR3 consists of 17 residues. The CDR3 spells CASSLKSPLRVNYGYTF. CDR3 coding DNA: TGTGCCAGCAGCTTAAAATCCCCCCTCAGGGTCAACTATGGCTACACCTTC.

The chain recombines TRBV19 with TRBJ1-5; the match to TRBD1 covers 10 bases. The V and J ends lost 3 bases and 3 bases, in that order; junction bases with no gene match: 5. There are 16 residues in the CDR3. Germline values: CDR1 LNHDA, CDR2 SQIVND (reference sequence). The chain's CDR3 is CASSIPGQGSNQPQHF. CDR3 nucleotides: TGTGCCAGTAGTATCCCGGGACAGGGGTCCAATCAGCCCCAGCATTTT.

The V gene is TRBV5-6, the J gene TRBJ2-4; 12 bases are shared with TRBD1. The germline gives CDR1 SGHDT, CDR2 YYEEEE. The CDR3 spans 15 residues. The junction had 8 bases not matched to a gene; V was cut back by 10 bases and J by 3 bases. The CDR3 bases are TGTGCCCGACAGGGACAGGGGGCGGACAAAAACATTCAGTACTTC. This encodes CARQGQGADKNIQYF.

This sequence joins TRBV29-1 and TRBJ2-1; 7 bases match TRBD2. The V segment lost 3 bases and the J segment 1 base; nucleotides outside the gene matches: 3. The length of the CDR3 is 14 residues. Germline V lookup: CDR1 SQVTM, CDR2 ANQGSEA. The CDR3 DNA follows: TGCAGCGTTGACCGACTAGCTTCCTACAATGAGCAGTTCTTC. This translates into CSVDRLASYNEQFF.

The rearrangement links TRBV6-6 to TRBJ1-4, with TRBD1 matching over 9 bases. This CDR3 has 16 residues. V was pared by 5 bases and J by 8 bases, with 12 bases of the junction left unmatched. Germline V gene data show CDR1 as MNHNY and CDR2 as SVGAGI (reference sequence). In DNA, the CDR3 is TGTGCCAGCAGTCCGGGACAGGGATCCTCAAGGGAAAAACTGTTTTTT. Residues: CASSPGQGSSREKLFF.

The J gene is TRBJ2-7, the V gene TRBV28; D call uncertain. CDR3 length equals 14 residues. The germline CDR1 and CDR2 sequences are MDHEN and SYDVKM. Trimming removed 3 bases at V and 3 bases at J, with 12 bases between. The CDR3 nucleotides read TGTGCCAGCAGTTTGTTCAGAGGAAGCTACGAGCAGTACTTC. This translates into CASSLFRGSYEQYF.

V usage is TRBV7-2 and J usage is TRBJ1-1, with 10 bases aligning to TRBD1. V gave up 1 base and J gave up 5 bases; unmatched junction bases: 4. CDR1 and CDR2 from the germline V gene are SGHTA and FQGNSA. This CDR3 region has 15 residues. This CDR3 reads CASSLVPGQGTEAFF. Here the CDR3 DNA reads TGTGCCAGCAGCTTAGTTCCGGGACAGGGGACTGAAGCTTTCTTT.

This sequence joins TRBV6-1 and TRBJ2-3; D is perhaps TRBD2 (6 bases). The V end was cut by 5 bases, the J end by 6 bases, with 15 bases between. There are 14 residues in the CDR3. Germline V gene sequence: CDR1 MNHNS, CDR2 SASEGT. CDR3 nucleotide sequence: TGTGCCAGCAGTATCGGGACTTCGGTGGATACGCAGTATTTT. Translated, it gives CASSIGTSVDTQYF.

The chain has TRBV19 and TRBJ2-7, with D perhaps TRBD2 (6 bases). Trimming stripped 8 bases from V and 0 bases from J, with 14 bases between. The CDR3 loop spans 14 amino acids. The germline V gene encodes CDR1 LNHDA and CDR2 SQIVND (reference sequence). The CDR3 sequence is CASSQAGLSYEQYF. The CDR3 DNA sequence: TGTGCCAGTTCCCAAGCGGGCCTCTCCTACGAGCAGTACTTC.

The rearrangement joins TRBV28 to TRBJ1-1; TRBD1 might be the D (6 bases). This CDR3 contains 14 residues. Looked up from germline, CDR1 is MDHEN and CDR2 is SYDVKM. V shed 6 bases and J shed 6 bases, with 17 bases lying between them. The CDR3 region has the DNA TGTGCCAGCAGGGGCGGGGGGCAGCTCGCTGAAGCTTTCTTT. Amino acid sequence: CASRGGGQLAEAFF.

This chain links TRBV19 with TRBJ1-5; 7 bases agree with TRBD1. The germline V gene has CDR1 LNHDA and CDR2 SQIVND (reference sequence). The CDR3 sequence is 17 residues long. J gave up 5 bases and V 5 bases, and 15 bases lay outside the gene matches. CDR3 residues: CASSSVIDRAGDQPQHF. The CDR3 DNA sequence: TGTGCCAGTAGTTCCGTTATCGACAGGGCAGGGGATCAGCCCCAGCATTTT.

Comment on this clone: Other DNA sequences from this sample encode an identical CDR3 as well. The V gene is TRBV25-1, the J gene TRBJ2-7; maybe TRBD1 (6 bases). V was cut by 2 bases and J by 4 bases, with 6 bases left in between. This CDR3 is 12 amino acids long. The germline V gene encodes CDR1 MGHDK and CDR2 SYGVNS. The CDR3 loop reads CASSEQGYEQYF. The CDR3 bases are TGTGCCAGCAGTGAACAGGGGTACGAGCAGTACTTC.

V is TRBV11-3 and J is TRBJ1-1; 10 positions agree with TRBD1. The CDR3 runs to 15 residues. Trimming at V came to 2 bases and at J to 6 bases, leaving 6 bases not matched to a gene. Germline CDR1 reads SGHNT; CDR2 reads YENEEA. The CDR3 DNA follows: TGTGCCAGCAGCTTAACCGGGACAGGGGTCCCTGAAGCTTTCTTT. This gives the protein CASSLTGTGVPEAFF.

The V and J genes are TRBV9 and TRBJ1-1, with 8 bases identical to TRBD1. This CDR3 has 15 amino acids. Germline V gives CDR1 SGDLS, CDR2 YYNGEE. J was trimmed by 3 bases and V by 3 bases; bases with no gene match: 7. The CDR3 spells CASSDYRGADTEAFF. In nucleotides, the CDR3 is TGTGCCAGCAGCGACTACAGGGGGGCGGACACTGAAGCTTTCTTT.

CDR3 amino acids: CASSSFGQGTDTQYF. The CDR3 region has the DNA TGTGCCAGCAGCTCCTTCGGACAGGGCACAGATACGCAGTATTTT. V and J are TRBV7-2 and TRBJ2-3; 7 bases align to TRBD1. The CDR3 is 15 amino acids. Germline V gene lookup returns CDR1 SGHTA and CDR2 FQGNSA. After removal of 4 bases from V and 1 base from J, the junction contained 5 bases not matched to a gene.

The chain has TRBV28 and TRBJ1-5; 7 nucleotides align to TRBD1. The junction had 11 bases not matched to a gene; V was cut back by 3 bases and J by 9 bases. The CDR3 has 15 residues. Germline V gene lookup returns CDR1 MDHEN and CDR2 SYDVKM. This CDR3 is CASSLRDSTSWPQHF. The DNA of the CDR3 is TGTGCCAGCAGTTTGAGGGACAGTACCTCTTGGCCCCAGCATTTT.

The count of this clone is one. V is TRBV5-6 and J is TRBJ1-5; TRBD1 matches at 9 bases. The CDR3 runs to 17 residues. Losses at the gene ends were 0 bases for V and 6 bases for J; bases not matched to a gene: 10. Looked up from germline, CDR1 is SGHDT and CDR2 is YYEEEE. CDR3 region: CASSLGPKPGQGQPQHF. In nucleotides, the CDR3 is TGTGCCAGCAGCTTGGGACCGAAACCGGGACAGGGTCAGCCCCAGCATTTT. The full variable domain, its missing parts supplied by reference TRBV5-6 and TRBJ1-5, is DAGVTQSPTHLIKTRGQQVTLRCSPKSGHDTVSWYQQALGQGPQFIFQYYEEEERQRGNFPDRFSGHQFPNYSSELNVNALLLGDSALYLCASSLGPKPGQGQPQHFGDGTRLSIL.

This clone was detected only once. The chain recombines TRBV18 with TRBJ2-1, with D perhaps TRBD2 (6 bases). The CDR3 length is 16 residues. With 6 bases removed from V and 1 base from J, the gap between germline ends came to 16 bases. From germline, CDR1 is KGHSH and CDR2 LQKENI. The CDR3: CASSHGKRVSYNEQFF. CDR3 sequence (DNA): TGTGCCAGCTCTCACGGCAAGCGGGTATCCTACAATGAGCAGTTCTTC.

This chain uses TRBV5-1 with TRBJ2-7; weak D call: TRBD1 (5 bases). Per the germline V gene, CDR1 is SGHRS and CDR2 is YFSETQ. The CDR3 is made up of 14 amino acids. V lost 5 bases, J lost 6 bases, and 18 bases lay in between. The CDR3 protein is CASSKGPPDSEQYF. The CDR3, as DNA: TGCGCCAGCAGTAAGGGGCCTCCGGATAGCGAGCAGTACTTC.

This chain uses TRBV5-1 with TRBJ2-3; TRBD2 agrees at 8 bases. CDR1 and CDR2 from the germline V gene are SGHRS and YFSETQ. The V gene end was trimmed by 5 bases and the J gene end by 3 bases; junction bases not matched to a gene: 14. The CDR3 sequence is 17 residues long. CDR3: CASSRGVSGTATDTQYF. CDR3 bases: TGCGCCAGCAGTCGGGGAGTTAGCGGGACGGCGACAGATACGCAGTATTTT.